The 2 T cell receptor beta chains below all came from one sample that was sequenced in a study of identical twins. Via MiXCR, TCRdb re-called the 5' RACE reads, giving one row per CDR3 protein. The sample yields 400,000 to 550,000 distinct CDR3 sequences, more than 13% seen once. The sample also formed part of further work on yellow fever vaccine responses in identical twins.

Sequencing was performed on CD4+ T cells sorted from blood. These receptors were obtained from a woman aged 18-29 years in good health.

This clonotype has only a few counts. The chain uses TRBV4-3 and TRBJ2-5; D unclear. Deletions cut 0 bases from V and 7 bases from J, with 15 bases between. In germline, CDR1 is LGHNA, CDR2 YSLEER. This CDR3 is 15 amino acids long. The CDR3 here is CASSQDKAIAGTQYF. CDR3 DNA: TGCGCCAGCAGCCAAGATAAAGCAATCGCTGGGACCCAGTACTTC.

This chain uses TRBV11-2 with TRBJ1-1, with TRBD1 identical over 7 bases. Germline V gene lookup returns CDR1 SGHAT and CDR2 FQNNGV. This CDR3 region has 16 residues. V lost 5 bases to trimming and J lost 3 bases; unmatched junction nucleotides: 12. The CDR3 DNA reads TGTGCCAGCAGCCCCGACTACAGGGGCCTGGACACTGAAGCTTTCTTT. Protein sequence: CASSPDYRGLDTEAFF.